The rows below give T cell receptor beta chains drawn from one sample of a study of Ad26.COV2.S vaccination and SARS-CoV-2 variants. Profiling relied on immunoSEQ multiplex PCR, and the TCRdb table lists in-frame clones only, not all of them. The repertoire holds fewer than 800,000 clones, with roughly 90% as singletons. The source material was peripheral blood, sampled in a trial of Ad26.COV2.S vaccine versus placebo. These receptors all come from a person between 18 and 60 years old who received the Ad26.COV2.S COVID-19 vaccine or a placebo. Both conserved end residues are part of each CDR3. A D gene is named only where the DNA matches it firmly. Expanded clones are given a class, and other clones once, few, many or no size at all.

CDR3,DNA,D,V,size,J
CSVELWAVRTEAFF,TGCAGCGTTGAGCTATGGGCCGTGCGCACTGAAGCTTTCTTT,-,TRBV29-1,-,TRBJ1-1
CATSDSGPDTEAFF,TGTGCCACCAGTGATTCGGGGCCGGACACTGAAGCTTTCTTT,-,TRBV24-1,-,TRBJ1-1
CATSDLGAQSTGELFF,TGTGCCACCAGTGATTTGGGGGCACAGTCTACCGGGGAGCTGTTTTTT,-,TRBV24-1,-,TRBJ2-2
CASTKGQGRNSPLHF,TGTGCCAGCACAAAGGGACAGGGGAGAAATTCACCCCTCCACTTT,TRBD1,TRBV6-5,-,TRBJ1-6
CASIRTEYNEQFF,TGTGCCAGCATCCGGACAGAGTACAATGAGCAGTTCTTC,-,TRBV7-9,few,TRBJ2-1
CASSLVPRRANVLTF,TGTGCCAGCAGCTTAGTACCGCGGCGGGCCAACGTCCTGACTTTC,-,TRBV7-9,-,TRBJ2-6
CATSEVSGRLETQYF,TGTGCCACCAGTGAGGTTAGCGGGAGATTGGAGACCCAGTACTTC,TRBD2,TRBV24-1,-,TRBJ2-5
CASSLRGLGNSPLHF,TGCGCCAGCAGCTTAAGGGGTCTCGGTAATTCACCCCTCCACTTT,-,TRBV5-1,-,TRBJ1-6
CASSRTAGGTANEQFF,TGCGCCAGCAGCCGAACAGCGGGGGGCACAGCCAATGAGCAGTTCTTC,TRBD2,TRBV4-3,-,TRBJ2-1
CASSGYRSVLTF,TGTGCCAGCAGTGGGTATCGATCGGTTCTGACTTTC,-,TRBV2,many,TRBJ2-6
CASFKVDVPGELFF,TGTGCCAGCTTCAAAGTCGACGTTCCCGGGGAGCTGTTTTTT,-,TRBV2,once,TRBJ2-2
CASSPGFWNTEAFF,TGTGCCAGCTCACCGGGGTTCTGGAACACTGAAGCTTTCTTT,-,TRBV18,-,TRBJ1-1
CASSFLAGVTDTQYF,TGCGCCAGCAGCTTTTTAGCGGGAGTCACAGATACGCAGTATTTT,TRBD2,TRBV5-1,-,TRBJ2-3
CAWSPGPDTQYF,TGTGCCTGGAGTCCTGGCCCAGATACGCAGTATTTT,-,TRBV30,-,TRBJ2-3
CASTPPTFNTIYF,TGTGCCAGCACCCCCCCAACTTTCAACACCATATATTTT,-,TRBV6-5,-,TRBJ1-3
CASSTGTGKEKLFF,TGTGCCAGCAGTACCGGGACAGGGAAGGAAAAACTGTTTTTT,TRBD1,TRBV5-6,-,TRBJ1-4
CASSQSLAANEKLFF,TGTGCCAGCAGCCAGTCTCTGGCCGCGAATGAAAAACTGTTTTTT,-,TRBV3-1/TRBV3-2,-,TRBJ1-4
CAISVGGGETQYF,TGTGCCATCAGTGTGGGGGGAGGGGAGACCCAGTACTTC,TRBD2,TRBV10-3,-,TRBJ2-5
CASSPRAYGYTF,TGTGCCAGCAGCCCCCGCGCGTATGGCTACACCTTC,-,TRBV6-5,-,TRBJ1-2
CASSSNFGTALKNIQYF,TGTGCCAGCAGCTCGAACTTCGGGACAGCGCTAAAAAACATTCAGTACTTC,TRBD1,TRBV11-2,-,TRBJ2-4
CASSYLDRVNYGYTF,TGTGCCAGCAGCTACCTGGACAGGGTTAACTATGGCTACACCTTC,TRBD1,TRBV5-6,-,TRBJ1-2
CASSGRVNTEAFF,TGTGCCAGCAGCGGACGTGTGAACACTGAAGCTTTCTTT,-,TRBV27,-,TRBJ1-1
CASSLDTDTQYF,TGTGCCAGCAGCTTGGACACAGATACGCAGTATTTT,-,TRBV7-2,-,TRBJ2-3
CASSFQSGTEAFF,TGTGCCAGCAGCTTCCAATCTGGCACTGAAGCTTTCTTT,-,TRBV5-5,-,TRBJ1-1
CASSIAGPPYEQYF,TGTGCCAGTAGTATTGCTGGGCCCCCCTACGAGCAGTACTTC,-,TRBV19,-,TRBJ2-7
CASSQGGLSTDTQYF,TGTGCCAGCAGCCAAGGCGGCCTAAGCACAGATACGCAGTATTTT,-,TRBV4-2,once,TRBJ2-3
CASSGTATNEKLFF,TGTGCCAGTAGCGGGACAGCAACTAATGAAAAACTGTTTTTT,TRBD1,TRBV19,-,TRBJ1-4
CASSPTARSGNTIYF,TGCGCCAGCAGCCCGACCGCCCGCTCTGGAAACACCATATATTTT,-,TRBV5-1,-,TRBJ1-3
CASSQDAKDREYGYTF,TGTGCCAGCAGCCAAGATGCAAAGGACAGGGAATATGGCTACACCTTC,TRBD1,TRBV4-2,-,TRBJ1-2
CSVRPNTAETQYF,TGCAGCGTTCGGCCAAATACCGCGGAGACCCAGTACTTC,-,TRBV29-1,-,TRBJ2-5
CASSDSVLGAGYTF,TGTGCCAGCAGTGATTCTGTACTCGGGGCTGGCTACACCTTC,-,TRBV25-1,-,TRBJ1-2
CASSQTLRREEKLFF,TGTGCCAGCAGCCAGACCCTTCGGAGGGAGGAAAAACTGTTTTTT,-,TRBV7-9,-,TRBJ1-4
CASSLGLAGGYEQYF,TGTGCCAGCAGCCTCGGACTAGCGGGGGGCTACGAGCAGTACTTC,TRBD2,TRBV3-1/TRBV3-2,-,TRBJ2-7
CASRLGLAGDQETQYF,TGCGCCAGCAGATTGGGACTAGCGGGAGACCAAGAGACCCAGTACTTC,TRBD2,TRBV10-2,-,TRBJ2-5
CASSDADSNQPQHF,TGTGCCAGCAGTGACGCCGATAGCAATCAGCCCCAGCATTTT,-,TRBV6-1,few,TRBJ1-5
CASSFFDRTNYGYTF,TGTGCCAGCAGCTTTTTCGACAGGACCAACTATGGCTACACCTTC,-,TRBV5-4,few,TRBJ1-2
CASSEPGQGARQYF,TGTGCCAGCAGCGAACCGGGACAGGGGGCAAGGCAGTACTTC,TRBD1,TRBV7-9,once,TRBJ2-7
CASSRGTGGFGTEAFF,TGTGCCAGCAGCCGAGGGACAGGGGGTTTTGGCACTGAAGCTTTCTTT,TRBD1,TRBV6-2/TRBV6-3,-,TRBJ1-1
CATSPPGFRQPQHF,TGTGCCACCAGCCCCCCAGGGTTTAGGCAGCCCCAGCATTTT,-,TRBV24-1,-,TRBJ1-5
CASRLQTSYEQYF,TGTGCCAGCAGACTACAGACAAGCTACGAGCAGTACTTC,-,TRBV3-1/TRBV3-2,-,TRBJ2-7
CASSHRDRNTEAFF,TGCGCCAGCAGCCACCGGGACAGGAACACTGAAGCTTTCTTT,TRBD1,TRBV4-3,-,TRBJ1-1
CASSQGWRGDTDTQYF,TGTGCCAGCAGCCAAGGGTGGCGGGGGGACACAGATACGCAGTATTTT,TRBD2,TRBV3-1/TRBV3-2,-,TRBJ2-3
CASSLGTTPYNYGDYTF,TGTGCCAGCAGCCTAGGGACCACACCTTACAACTATGGTGACTACACCTTC,-,TRBV5-5,-,TRBJ1-2
CASRGGADNTGELFF,TGTGCCAGCCGAGGGGGGGCGGACAACACCGGGGAGCTGTTTTTT,-,TRBV7-8,once,TRBJ2-2
CAISSGRAGEQFF,TGTGCCATCTCTAGCGGGAGGGCTGGTGAGCAGTTCTTC,TRBD2,TRBV10-3,-,TRBJ2-1
CASSQVGKASGTGLANYGYTF,TGTGCCAGCAGCCAAGTAGGGAAAGCATCCGGGACAGGGCTAGCTAACTATGGCTACACCTTC,TRBD1,TRBV3-1/TRBV3-2,-,TRBJ1-2
CASSIGVAEPYEQYF,TGTGCCAGTAGTATAGGTGTAGCCGAACCCTACGAGCAGTACTTC,-,TRBV19,-,TRBJ2-7
CASSHREGTNEQFF,TGTGCCAGCTCCCACAGGGAGGGCACCAATGAGCAGTTCTTC,-,TRBV18,-,TRBJ2-1
CASRSRDRGHTETQYF,TGTGCCAGCAGGAGCCGGGACAGGGGGCATACAGAGACCCAGTACTTC,TRBD1,TRBV7-3,-,TRBJ2-5
CAISEGGMNTEAFF,TGTGCCATCAGTGAGGGCGGGATGAACACTGAAGCTTTCTTT,-,TRBV10-3,-,TRBJ1-1
CAITQGNNYGYTF,TGTGCCATTACACAGGGGAATAACTATGGCTACACCTTC,TRBD1,TRBV30,-,TRBJ1-2
CASSSSYSGYTF,TGTGCCAGCAGCAGTAGTTATTCGGGCTACACCTTC,-,TRBV12-3/TRBV12-4,-,TRBJ1-2
CASSPAGNEQYF,TGTGCCAGCAGTCCCGCGGGGAACGAGCAGTACTTC,-,TRBV5-6,-,TRBJ2-7
CASSLEGLAGRPGEQYF,TGTGCCAGCAGCTTAGAAGGACTAGCGGGAAGACCGGGCGAGCAGTACTTC,TRBD2,TRBV7-2,-,TRBJ2-7
CASSPQGGVNNQPQHF,TGTGCCAGTAGCCCCCAAGGGGGGGTAAACAATCAGCCCCAGCATTTT,-,TRBV19,-,TRBJ1-5
CASSFRGSNEKLFF,TGCGCCAGCAGCTTTCGGGGCTCTAATGAAAAACTGTTTTTT,-,TRBV5-1,-,TRBJ1-4
CASSFRAAQPQHF,TGTGCCAGCAGCTTTCGGGCGGCTCAGCCCCAGCATTTT,-,TRBV11-3,once,TRBJ1-5